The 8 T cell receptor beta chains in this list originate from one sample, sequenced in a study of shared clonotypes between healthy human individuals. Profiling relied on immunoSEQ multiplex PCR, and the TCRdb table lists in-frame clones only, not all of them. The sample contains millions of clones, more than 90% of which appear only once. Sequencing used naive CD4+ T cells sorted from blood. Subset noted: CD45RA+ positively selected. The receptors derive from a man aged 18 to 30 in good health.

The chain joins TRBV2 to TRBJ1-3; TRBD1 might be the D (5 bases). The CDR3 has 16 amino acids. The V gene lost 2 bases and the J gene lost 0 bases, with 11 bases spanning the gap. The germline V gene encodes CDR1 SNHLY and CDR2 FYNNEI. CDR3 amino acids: CASSERAGSSGNTIYF. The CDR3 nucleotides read TGTGCCAGCAGTGAAAGGGCAGGGAGCTCTGGAAACACCATATATTTT.

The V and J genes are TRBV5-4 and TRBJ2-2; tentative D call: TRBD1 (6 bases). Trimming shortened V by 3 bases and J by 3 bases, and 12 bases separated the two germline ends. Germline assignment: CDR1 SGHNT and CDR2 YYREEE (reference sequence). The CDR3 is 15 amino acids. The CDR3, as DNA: TGTGCCAGCAGCTCGGGACACCGAGACACCGGGGAGCTGTTTTTT. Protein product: CASSSGHRDTGELFF.

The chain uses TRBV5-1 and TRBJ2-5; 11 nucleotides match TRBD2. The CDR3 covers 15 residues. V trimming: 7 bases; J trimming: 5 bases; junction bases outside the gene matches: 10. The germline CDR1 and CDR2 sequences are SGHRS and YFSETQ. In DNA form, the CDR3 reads TGCGCCAGCCTTTTAGCGGGAGGGCCGGGGGAGACCCAGTACTTC. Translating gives CASLLAGGPGETQYF.

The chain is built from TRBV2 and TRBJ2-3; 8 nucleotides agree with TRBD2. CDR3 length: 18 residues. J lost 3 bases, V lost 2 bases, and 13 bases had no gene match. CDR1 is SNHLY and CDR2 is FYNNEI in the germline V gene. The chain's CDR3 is CASSETAREAWATDTQYF. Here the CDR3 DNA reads TGTGCCAGCAGTGAAACGGCGCGGGAGGCGTGGGCAACAGATACGCAGTATTTT.

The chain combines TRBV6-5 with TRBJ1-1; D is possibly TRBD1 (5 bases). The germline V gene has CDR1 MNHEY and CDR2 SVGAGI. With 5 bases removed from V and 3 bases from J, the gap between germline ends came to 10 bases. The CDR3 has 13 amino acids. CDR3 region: CASSTRDDTEAFF. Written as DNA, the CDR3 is TGTGCCAGCAGTACCCGGGACGACACTGAAGCTTTCTTT.

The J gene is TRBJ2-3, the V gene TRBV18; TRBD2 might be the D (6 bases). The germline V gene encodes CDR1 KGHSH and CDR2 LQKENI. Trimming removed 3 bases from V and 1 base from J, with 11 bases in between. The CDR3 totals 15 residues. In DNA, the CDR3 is TGTGCCAGCTCACCCAACAGGAGGGGCACAGATACGCAGTATTTT. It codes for CASSPNRRGTDTQYF.

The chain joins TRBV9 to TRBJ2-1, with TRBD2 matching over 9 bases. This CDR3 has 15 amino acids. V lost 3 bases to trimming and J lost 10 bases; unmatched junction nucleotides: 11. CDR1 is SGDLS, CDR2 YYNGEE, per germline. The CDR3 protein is CASSGAAGGPEEQFF. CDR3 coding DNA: TGTGCCAGCAGCGGGGCGGCGGGGGGGCCAGAGGAGCAGTTCTTC.

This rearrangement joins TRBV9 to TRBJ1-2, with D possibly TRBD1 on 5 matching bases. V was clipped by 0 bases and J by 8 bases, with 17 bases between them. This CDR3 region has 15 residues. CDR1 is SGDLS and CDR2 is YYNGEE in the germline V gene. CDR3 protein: CASSVGLDNLEGYTF. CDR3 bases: TGTGCCAGCAGCGTAGGGCTGGACAACCTGGAGGGCTACACCTTC.